The subject of this entry is one TCR beta chain. What it recognizes is unknown. This specimen comes from a study of beta chain features in type 1 diabetes. Germline V CDR1 and CDR2: SGDLS, YYNGEE. Deletions cut 1 base from V and 6 bases from J, with 21 bases between. The CDR3 spans 17 residues. General study results and limits: When Type 1 diabetes patients were examined, their TCRB CDR3s proved moderately but significantly shorter in all four CD4+ subsets.

Investigators reverse transcribed all isolated RNA, so they sequenced expressed TCRB transcripts. Clones were sequenced by immunoSEQ multiplex PCR, and TCRdb holds only the in-frame ones, with some missing. The data hold roughly 340,000 clones, with about 12% observed a single time. This clonotype originated in a woman aged 18-35 years with type 1 diabetes. The rearrangement uses TRBV9 and TRBJ2-3; a possible D gene is TRBD2 (5 bases). Sequencing input: naive CD4+ T cells from blood. This chain's CDR3 is CASSVPKGGRRRDTQYF. The CDR3 DNA reads TGTGCCAGCAGCGTACCCAAAGGAGGCAGGCGCAGGGATACGCAGTATTTT.